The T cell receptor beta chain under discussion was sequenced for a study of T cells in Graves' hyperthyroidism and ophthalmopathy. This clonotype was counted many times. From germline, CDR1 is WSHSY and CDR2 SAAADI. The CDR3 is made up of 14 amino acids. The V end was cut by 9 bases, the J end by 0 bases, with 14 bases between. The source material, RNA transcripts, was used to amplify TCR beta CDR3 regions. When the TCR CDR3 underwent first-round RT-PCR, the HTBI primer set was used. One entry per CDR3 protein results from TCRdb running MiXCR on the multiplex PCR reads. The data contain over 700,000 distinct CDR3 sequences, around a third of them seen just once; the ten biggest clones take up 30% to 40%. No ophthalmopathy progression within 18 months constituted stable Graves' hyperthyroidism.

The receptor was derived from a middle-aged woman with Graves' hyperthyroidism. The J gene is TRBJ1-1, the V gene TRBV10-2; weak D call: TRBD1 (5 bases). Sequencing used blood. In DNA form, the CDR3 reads TGCGCCAGTCTCCGCGGAGGGGTGAACACTGAAGCTTTCTTT. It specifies CASLRGGVNTEAFF.